The source of this T cell receptor (beta chain) is a study of blood T cells in healthy people across ages. A J-beta primer mix and a sample-barcoded 5' primer were used in a second PCR of about 7 to 12 cycles. TCRdb re-called the 5' RACE reads with MiXCR, one entry per CDR3 protein. The sample lists about 1.1 million distinct CDR3 sequences, more than 30% occurring once. The CDR3 has 13 amino acids. Trimming removed 6 bases at V and 3 bases at J, with 9 bases between. CDR1 is SGHDN and CDR2 is FVKESK in the germline V gene. The chain has TRBV14 and TRBJ1-5; D is possibly TRBD1 (5 bases). The sample consisted of blood. This TCR derives from a man between 18 and 35 years old in good health. CDR3 DNA sequence: TGTGCCAGCAGTTGGGGACCCAATCAGCCCCAGCATTTT. Its translation is CASSWGPNQPQHF.